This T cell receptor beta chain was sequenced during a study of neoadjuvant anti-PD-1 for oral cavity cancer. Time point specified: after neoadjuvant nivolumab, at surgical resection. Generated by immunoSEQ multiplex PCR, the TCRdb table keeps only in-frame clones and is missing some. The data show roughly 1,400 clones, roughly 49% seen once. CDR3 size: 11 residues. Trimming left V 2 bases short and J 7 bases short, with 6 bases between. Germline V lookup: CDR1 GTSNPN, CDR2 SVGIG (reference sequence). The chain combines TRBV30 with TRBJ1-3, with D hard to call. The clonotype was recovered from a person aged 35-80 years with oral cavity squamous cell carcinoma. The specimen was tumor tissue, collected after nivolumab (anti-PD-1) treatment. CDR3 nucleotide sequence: TGTGCCTGGAGTCACTCGAACACCATATATTTT. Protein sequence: CAWSHSNTIYF.